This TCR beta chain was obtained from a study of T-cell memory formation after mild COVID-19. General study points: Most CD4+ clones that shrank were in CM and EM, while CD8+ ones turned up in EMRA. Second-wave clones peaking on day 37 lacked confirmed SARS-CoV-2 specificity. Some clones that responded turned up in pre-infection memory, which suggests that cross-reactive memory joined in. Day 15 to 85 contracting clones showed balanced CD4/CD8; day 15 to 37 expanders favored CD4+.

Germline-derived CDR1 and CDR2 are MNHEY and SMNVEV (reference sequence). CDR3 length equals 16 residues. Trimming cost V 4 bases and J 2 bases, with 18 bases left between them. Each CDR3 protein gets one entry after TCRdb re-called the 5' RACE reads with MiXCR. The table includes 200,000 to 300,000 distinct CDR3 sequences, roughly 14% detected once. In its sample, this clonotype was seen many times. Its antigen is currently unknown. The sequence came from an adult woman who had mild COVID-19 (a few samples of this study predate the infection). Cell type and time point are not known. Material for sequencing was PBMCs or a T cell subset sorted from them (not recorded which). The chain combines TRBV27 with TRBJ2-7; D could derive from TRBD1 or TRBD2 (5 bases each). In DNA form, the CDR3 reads TGTGCCAGCAGTTGGGACGCCCGACTCTTTACCTACGAGCAGTACTTC. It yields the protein CASSWDARLFTYEQYF.